This T cell receptor beta chain emerged from a study of T cell responses to AZD1222 COVID-19 vaccine. Whole-study findings and limits: Within unmutated variant regions lay the reported targets of nearly half of spike-specific TCRs. Donors were largely white British and mainly female; clonal diversity was possibly underestimated. The CD4 TCRs associated with vaccination extended across spike and predominated at 160-218 and 743-854.

Comments on this clone: Its antigen is undetermined.

Sequencing used immunoSEQ multiplex PCR; TCRdb keeps in-frame clones, though not all of them. The sample contains 90,000 to 130,000 clones, 85% to 95% of which appear only once. The material sequenced was peripheral blood, taken 28 days after the second AZD1222 dose. The clonotype comes from an adult who received the AZD1222 COVID-19 vaccine.

The CDR3 loop is CASKRTSSREELFF. The CDR3 DNA reads as TGCGCCAGCAAAAGGACTAGCAGTCGCGAGGAGCTGTTTTTT. The V gene is TRBV10-2, the J gene TRBJ2-2; 8 bases are a match to TRBD2. CDR3 length equals 14 residues. With 7 bases clipped from V and 10 bases from J, the junction kept 11 bases outside the gene matches. CDR1 is WSHSY and CDR2 is SAAADI in the germline V gene.